This T cell receptor beta chain was captured in a study of blood T cell repertoires in COVID-19. The overall study: Nucleic acid was either cDNA or gDNA, and it came from T cells, B-cell-depleted T cells, or PBMCs.

TCRdb keeps only in-frame clones here, not all; method: immunoSEQ multiplex PCR. The table records around 100,000 clones, around 85% of them present only once. Living in 25 or so US areas, the participants were between about 18 and 100 years of age. This CDR3 is built from 13 residues. Deletions cut 7 bases from V and 6 bases from J, with 15 bases between. The V gene's germline CDR1 is MGHDK and CDR2 SYGVNS. The clonotype comes from a woman in her fifties or sixties who had recovered from COVID-19. The specimen sequenced was PBMCs or T cells enriched from blood (not recorded which). The chain carries TRBV25-1 and TRBJ1-2; maybe TRBD1 (6 bases). In DNA form, the CDR3 reads TGTGCCAGCACGGACGACAGGACCCATGGCTACACCTTC. This codes for CASTDDRTHGYTF.